This T cell receptor beta chain was identified during a study of long-term antiretroviral therapy in people with HIV. On the study more broadly: The earliest samples came from an era when ART typically awaited falling CD4 counts. Study-wide results and limits: An increase in diversity followed ART, yet levels stayed below transplant donor controls. Repertoires with HIV possessed tighter CDR3 length spans than those of controls.

V lost 0 bases and J lost 10; bases outside the gene matches: 11. CDR1 and CDR2 (germline): LGHNA, YNFKEQ. The CDR3 is 17 residues long. At the survey level, the v3.0 immunoSEQ assay was run. Profiled with immunoSEQ multiplex PCR; TCRdb holds only in-frame clones, not every one. The sample has 40,000 to 45,000 clones; 90% to 95% are singletons. Every donor had one or more pre-ART and two or more post-ART PBMC samples. This clone was seen once. What it recognizes is unknown. J is TRBJ2-5 and V is TRBV4-2, with TRBD2 identical over 13 bases. The receptor comes from a woman aged 45-59 years with HIV. Material: unsorted PBMCs, obtained 3.7 years after starting antiretroviral therapy. CDR3 region: CASSQEIGLAGVGDQYF. As DNA, the CDR3 is TGTGCCAGCAGCCAAGAAATAGGACTAGCGGGGGTCGGCGACCAGTACTTC.